This TCR beta chain was sequenced for a study of blood T cell repertoires in COVID-19. Study details: Samples of COVID-19 (acute and convalescent) were obtained from the United States, Italy and Spain.

The assay was immunoSEQ multiplex PCR, and TCRdb's table has in-frame clones only and misses some. The data contain about 180,000 clones, roughly nine tenths of them singletons. This clone was observed a single time. Germline loops: CDR1 SGHRS, CDR2 YFSETQ. CDR3 length equals 16 residues. J was trimmed by 8 bases and V by 3 bases; bases with no gene match: 13. The sequenced material came from PBMCs or T cells enriched from blood (not recorded which). The TCR sequence derives from a woman in her forties with acute COVID-19. The rearrangement joins TRBV5-1 to TRBJ1-2, with TRBD1 identical over 10 bases. CDR3 DNA sequence: TGCGCCAGCAGCTCCGGGACAGGGGATGGAATAGGGGGCTACACCTTC. The encoded protein is CASSSGTGDGIGGYTF.